The 20 T cell receptor beta chains in this list originate from one sample, sequenced in a study of T cells in Graves' hyperthyroidism and ophthalmopathy. Regions amplified from RNA transcripts were the TCR beta CDR3 regions. TCR CDR3 underwent first-round RT-PCR with the HTBI primer set. TCRdb redid the calling of the multiplex PCR reads with MiXCR, one entry per CDR3 protein. The table records about 360,000 distinct CDR3 sequences, around 13% of them present only once. Sequencing used blood. The receptors originated from a woman aged 18-29 years with Graves' hyperthyroidism.

This clonotype was counted only a few times. The junction differs from germline at one of its ends, possibly a read error. V is TRBV6-2 or TRBV6-3 and J is TRBJ2-1, with 10 bases aligning to TRBD2. The V gene's germline CDR1 is MNHEY and CDR2 SVGEGT. The CDR3 has 12 amino acids. Here the CDR3 DNA reads TGTGCCATCAGTCCTAGCGGGAGCGAGCAGTTCTTC. Protein: CAISPSGSEQFF.

Points on this clonotype: This may stem from a read error, because a much larger clone lies one nucleotide away. This chain connects TRBV5-1 to TRBJ1-2, with D possibly being TRBD1 (5 bases). Germline CDR1 is SGHRS and CDR2 is YFSETQ. The CDR3 spans 15 residues. The V and J ends lost 2 bases and 6 bases respectively, with 17 bases between them. The CDR3: CASSFPSGGVNGYTF. The CDR3 coding sequence is TGCGCCAGCAGCTTCCCAAGTGGGGGGGTGAATGGCTACACCTTC.

This clonotype was recorded at least ten times. The chain employs TRBV20-1 and TRBJ1-1; tentative D call: TRBD1 (6 bases). CDR3 length: 15 amino acids. V lost 3 bases, J lost 5 bases, and 19 bases lay in between. Germline assignment: CDR1 DFQATT and CDR2 SNEGSKA (reference sequence). CDR3 nucleotide sequence: TGCAGTGCTAGGGGGGGGAGGGGGGAATGGACTGAAGCTTTCTTT. Translating it yields CSARGGRGEWTEAFF.

Notes on this clonotype: This may come from a read error, since a much larger clone is one base off. This sequence joins TRBV7-2 and TRBJ1-2; no clear D. The V end was cut by 5 bases, the J end by 4 bases, with 14 bases between. The CDR3 is made up of 14 amino acids. Germline V gives CDR1 SGHTA, CDR2 FQGNSA. CDR3 protein: CASSQRKGPYGYTF. The CDR3 DNA sequence: TGTGCCAGCAGCCAGAGGAAGGGCCCCTATGGCTACACCTTC. Full variable domain (rest looked up from reference TRBV7-2 and TRBJ1-2): GAGVSQSPSNKVTEKGKDVELRCDPISGHTALYWYRQSLGQGLEFLIYFQGNSAPDKSGLPSDRFSAERTGGSVSTLTIQRTQQEDSAVYLCASSQRKGPYGYTFGSGTRLTVV.

This clonotype occurred many times. The chain couples TRBV28 to TRBJ1-1, with D unresolved. This CDR3 region has 15 residues. Germline CDR1 reads MDHEN; CDR2 reads SYDVKM. The V end lost 7 bases, the J end lost 5 bases, and 20 bases lay between the germline ends. CDR3 amino acids: CASNPLRGIQTEAFF. The CDR3 DNA follows: TGTGCCAGCAACCCTCTGCGGGGAATACAGACTGAAGCTTTCTTT. Filled out from reference TRBV28 and TRBJ1-1, the complete variable domain reads DVKVTQSSRYLVKRTGEKVFLECVQDMDHENMFWYRQDPGLGLRLIYFSYDVKMKEKGDIPEGYSVSREKKERFSLILESASTNQTSMYLCASNPLRGIQTEAFFGQGTRLTVV.

This clonotype was counted ten times or more. This sequence joins TRBV13 and TRBJ1-3; D not certain. The CDR3 consists of 15 residues. Germline loops: CDR1 PRHDT, CDR2 FYEKMQ (reference sequence). The V and J ends lost 4 bases and 0 bases respectively, with 10 bases between them. As DNA, the CDR3 is TGTGCCAGCAGCTATACAGTTTACTCTGGAAACACCATATATTTT. Its translation is CASSYTVYSGNTIYF.

This clonotype was counted ten times or more. The chain couples TRBV2 to TRBJ2-2, with D unclear. The CDR3 loop spans 13 amino acids. CDR1 SNHLY and CDR2 FYNNEI come from the germline V gene. V lost 6 bases and J lost 6, with 11 bases in between. The CDR3 sequence is CASSPRLAGELFF. For the CDR3, the DNA is TGTGCCAGCAGCCCTCGTCTCGCCGGGGAGCTGTTTTTT.

This clonotype was seen ten or more times. The chain has TRBV5-5 and TRBJ2-7; TRBD1 is a possible D gene (5 bases). CDR1 SGHKS and CDR2 YYEKEE come from the germline V gene (reference sequence). The length of the CDR3 is 14 residues. The V and J ends lost 0 bases and 7 bases respectively, with 14 bases between them. In DNA, the CDR3 is TGTGCCAGCAGCTTGGAGGGCAGGGTGAAAGAGCAGTACTTC. Encoded protein: CASSLEGRVKEQYF. The full variable domain, in which reference TRBV5-5 and TRBJ2-7 provide the parts outside the CDR3, is DAGVTQSPTHLIKTRGQQVTLRCSPISGHKSVSWYQQVLGQGPQFIFQYYEKEERGRGNFPDRFSARQFPNYSSELNVNALLLGDSALYLCASSLEGRVKEQYFGPGTRLTVT.

In its sample, this clonotype was seen many times. The rearrangement links TRBV30 to TRBJ2-7; 7 positions match TRBD2. Germline V gene sequence: CDR1 GTSNPN, CDR2 SVGIG (reference sequence). The CDR3 covers 14 residues. V trimming: 3 bases; J trimming: 2 bases; junction bases outside the gene matches: 7. The CDR3 sequence is CAWRRTSAAYEQYF. CDR3 bases: TGTGCCTGGAGACGAACTAGCGCCGCCTACGAGCAGTACTTC.

This clonotype was counted many times. The J gene is TRBJ1-4, the V gene TRBV28; D not certain. V lost 1 base and J lost 6, with 12 bases in between. The germline V gene encodes CDR1 MDHEN and CDR2 SYDVKM. CDR3 size: 15 residues. This CDR3 is CASSLSGRGDEKLFF. In DNA form, the CDR3 reads TGTGCCAGCAGTTTATCCGGAAGAGGTGATGAAAAACTGTTTTTT. The variable domain in full, with the rest retrieved from reference TRBV28 and TRBJ1-4, is DVKVTQSSRYLVKRTGEKVFLECVQDMDHENMFWYRQDPGLGLRLIYFSYDVKMKEKGDIPEGYSVSREKKERFSLILESASTNQTSMYLCASSLSGRGDEKLFFGSGTQLSVL.

Regarding this clonotype: This sequence may be a read error, since a much larger clone differs from it by one base. V gene TRBV7-2 combines with J gene TRBJ2-5, with unresolved D. CDR3 length: 14 amino acids. Germline CDR1 reads SGHTA; CDR2 reads FQGNSA. The CDR3 loop reads CASSLGPHQETRYF. CDR3 coding DNA: TGTGCCAGCAGCTTAGGGCCCCACCAAGAGACCCGGTACTTC.

This clonotype has ten or more counts. V usage is TRBV12-3 or TRBV12-4 and J usage is TRBJ2-6; TRBD1 is a possible D gene (6 bases). This CDR3 comprises 16 residues. V lost 5 bases, J lost 4 bases, and 15 bases lay in between. The CDR3 coding sequence is TGTGCCAGCAGTCGAGGGGGTCTCTTAGGGGCCAACGTCCTGACTTTC. Residues: CASSRGGLLGANVLTF.

This clonotype was detected many times. The chain carries TRBV28 and TRBJ2-7, with D unclear. The CDR3 sequence is 10 residues long. The germline V gene has CDR1 MDHEN and CDR2 SYDVKM. The ends were cut back, 3 bases at V and 7 bases at J, with 4 bases in the middle. This CDR3 is CASSFREQYF. For the CDR3, the DNA is TGTGCCAGCAGTTTTCGGGAGCAGTACTTC.

This clonotype has only a few counts. The chain joins TRBV9 to TRBJ1-2; tentative D call: TRBD1 (5 bases). The CDR3 loop spans 15 amino acids. V was clipped by 3 bases and J by 4 bases, with 16 bases between them. CDR1 is SGDLS, CDR2 YYNGEE, per germline. The CDR3 spells CASSGTEAGSYGYTF. As DNA, the CDR3 is TGTGCCAGCAGCGGAACCGAGGCAGGGTCCTATGGCTACACCTTC.

In this sample, this clonotype turned up many times. The chain carries TRBV7-9 and TRBJ2-7, with D perhaps matching TRBD2 (6 bases). The V and J ends lost 0 bases and 3 bases respectively, with 12 bases between them. Germline lookup yields CDR1 SEHNR and CDR2 FQNEAQ (reference sequence). The CDR3 length is 15 residues. The chain's CDR3 is CASSLANGRGYEQYF. DNA for the CDR3: TGTGCCAGCAGCTTAGCGAACGGGAGAGGCTACGAGCAGTACTTC. The full variable domain, completed using reference TRBV7-9 and TRBJ2-7, is DTGVSQNPRHKITKRGQNVTFRCDPISEHNRLYWYRQTLGQGPEFLTYFQNEAQLEKSRLLSDRFSAERPKGSFSTLEIQRTEQGDSAMYLCASSLANGRGYEQYFGPGTRLTVT.

The table lists this clonotype with many counts. The chain recombines TRBV20-1 with TRBJ2-7; D is undetermined. Germline assignment: CDR1 DFQATT and CDR2 SNEGSKA (reference sequence). Trimming took 0 bases from V and 2 from J, leaving 11 bases between them. The CDR3 sequence is 14 residues long. The CDR3 spells CSARDLVTTYEQYF. Written as DNA, the CDR3 is TGCAGTGCTAGAGATCTAGTAACCACCTACGAGCAGTACTTC.

This clonotype was counted a few times. This chain connects TRBV9 to TRBJ2-7; possible D gene TRBD2, 6 bases. CDR1 and CDR2 (germline): SGDLS, YYNGEE. V lost 7 bases to trimming and J lost 2 bases, with 16 bases between them. The CDR3 is 14 amino acids. The CDR3 here is CASSAGQRAYEQYF. CDR3 bases: TGTGCCAGCTCCGCGGGGCAGCGAGCCTACGAGCAGTACTTC.

There are many counts of this clonotype. The rearrangement links TRBV20-1 to TRBJ2-5; D remains unclear. The CDR3 consists of 16 residues. Trimming removed 3 bases at V and 1 base at J, with 18 bases between. The germline CDR1 and CDR2 sequences are DFQATT and SNEGSKA (reference sequence). This CDR3 is CSASELGTLLQETQYF. The CDR3 DNA follows: TGCAGTGCTAGCGAGCTGGGCACTCTTCTCCAAGAGACCCAGTACTTC.

This clonotype was counted many times. The V gene is TRBV4-1, the J gene TRBJ2-7; D is ambiguous. The CDR3 length is 16 residues. Germline V CDR1 and CDR2: MGHRA, YSYEKL. The V end lost 0 bases, the J end lost 6 bases, and 18 bases lay between the germline ends. DNA of the CDR3: TGCGCCAGCAGCCAAGAAGGTTCGATTTCAGGACGCGAGCAGTACTTC. It specifies CASSQEGSISGREQYF.

The chain couples TRBV5-6 to TRBJ2-7; 9 bases are a match to TRBD1. Germline values: CDR1 SGHDT, CDR2 YYEEEE. The CDR3 loop spans 16 amino acids. V dropped 0 bases and J dropped 6; count of bases not matched to a gene: 10. The CDR3 region has the DNA TGTGCCAGCAGCTTGGTTCGGGGACAGGGAATATTCGAGCAGTACTTC. Translated: CASSLVRGQGIFEQYF.